This T cell receptor beta chain was sequenced for a study of T cell repertoires in ileal Crohn's disease. Study background: Patients had a median roughly 8-year disease duration, and around 35% were active smokers.

Time point given: neoterminal ileum biopsy at postoperative endoscopy, about 6 months after surgery. This clone was seen once. The method was immunoSEQ multiplex PCR; TCRdb's version includes in-frame clones alone and lacks a portion of them. The profile covers fewer than 12,000 clones, with over 70% appearing a single time and roughly an eighth taken by the ten largest. The V end was cut by 2 bases, the J end by 2 bases, with 16 bases between. This CDR3 contains 16 residues. The V gene's germline CDR1 is SGDLS and CDR2 YYNGEE. The rearrangement uses TRBV9 and TRBJ1-1; TRBD1 might be the D (6 bases). The sequence was obtained from an adult with Crohn's disease. Specimen: ileal tissue. The DNA for the CDR3 is TGTGCCAGCAGCGTGGGCGCCGGGACACCTAACACTGAAGCTTTCTTT. Translating it yields CASSVGAGTPNTEAFF.